The 10 T cell receptor beta chains below come from one sample, sequenced in a study of response to subunit inactivated influenza vaccine. TCRdb passed the RT-PCR reads through MiXCR, listing each CDR3 protein once. The top ten hold about an eighth of the sample, which has hundreds of thousands of distinct CDR3 sequences, roughly 8.2% seen once. Sequences were derived from PBMCs from blood, sampled roughly 24 months after vaccination. These receptor sequences come from a man between 50 and 69 years old who received an inactivated influenza vaccine.

This clonotype was observed many times. The gene calls are TRBV20-1 and TRBJ2-3; D unclear. The germline V gene encodes CDR1 DFQATT and CDR2 SNEGSKA (reference sequence). V lost 6 bases and J lost 2, with 9 bases in between. This CDR3 is 12 amino acids long. In DNA form, the CDR3 reads TGCAGTGCCCCCGGCCACACAGATACGCAGTATTTT. Its translation is CSAPGHTDTQYF.

The chain recombines TRBV10-3 with TRBJ2-5; a weak D match, TRBD2 (5 bases). V was trimmed by 6 bases and J by 0 bases, leaving 14 bases between them. Germline values: CDR1 ENHRY, CDR2 SYGVKD. The CDR3 contains 15 residues. The CDR3 here is CAISPKRADQETQYF. The CDR3 bases are TGTGCCATCAGCCCAAAGAGGGCAGACCAAGAGACCCAGTACTTC.

The chain joins TRBV15 to TRBJ2-1, with 7 bases aligning to TRBD2. The CDR3 runs to 16 residues. CDR1 LNHNV and CDR2 YYDKDF come from the germline V gene (reference sequence). The trim removed 0 bases at V and 12 bases at J, leaving 14 bases unmatched. The CDR3 nucleotides read TGTGCCACCAGCAGAGATCTCGGGGGAGGGGCCCAGGGGCAGTTCTTC. Protein sequence: CATSRDLGGGAQGQFF.

This clonotype has just a few counts. The DNA for the CDR3 is TGTGCCAGCAGCTTACTAGCGGGAGCCCCCTACGAGCAGTACTTC. This gives the protein CASSLLAGAPYEQYF. The V gene is TRBV9, the J gene TRBJ2-7; the match to TRBD2 covers 11 bases. Germline V gene sequence: CDR1 SGDLS, CDR2 YYNGEE. The length of the CDR3 is 15 residues. V dropped 4 bases and J dropped 2; count of bases not matched to a gene: 5.

The rearrangement uses TRBV11-1 and TRBJ2-5; no definite D call. Trimming left V 0 bases short and J 5 bases short, with 10 bases between. The CDR3 length is 14 residues. Germline lookup yields CDR1 SGHAT and CDR2 FQDESV (reference sequence). The CDR3 DNA sequence: TGTGCCAGCAGCTTAGCGGGTTCCCGGGAGACCCAGTACTTC. Translated, it gives CASSLAGSRETQYF.

The chain is built from TRBV20-1 and TRBJ2-7; weak D call: TRBD1 (5 bases). V was cut by 6 bases and J by 3 bases, with 18 bases left in between. The CDR3 is 14 amino acids. The germline V gene has CDR1 DFQATT and CDR2 SNEGSKA (reference sequence). The CDR3 region has the DNA TGCAGTGCCCCTCTCGTGGGGCAGGTCTACGAGCAGTACTTC. Its translation: CSAPLVGQVYEQYF.

The sample holds many counts of this clonotype. This sequence joins TRBV28 and TRBJ2-4; 9 bases align to TRBD2. Germline-derived CDR1 and CDR2 are MDHEN and SYDVKM. CDR3 length equals 15 residues. V dropped 8 bases and J dropped 3; count of bases not matched to a gene: 8. CDR3 in amino acids: CASAGGSQGKNIQYF. As DNA, the CDR3 is TGTGCCAGCGCGGGAGGGAGTCAAGGCAAAAACATTCAGTACTTC.

This clonotype was detected a few times. This chain uses TRBV6-2 or TRBV6-3 with TRBJ2-1; 7 positions match TRBD1. The J segment lost 8 bases and the V segment lost 4 bases, leaving 5 bases of the junction unmatched. Germline CDR1 reads MNHEY; CDR2 reads SVGEGT. The CDR3 covers 13 residues. CDR3 nucleotides: TGTGCCAGCAGTTCCAGGGGGAACGATGAGCAGTTCTTC. Residues: CASSSRGNDEQFF.

This clonotype showed up many times. The rearrangement uses TRBV5-1 and TRBJ2-4, with D possibly TRBD1 on 5 matching bases. Per the germline V gene, CDR1 is SGHRS and CDR2 is YFSETQ. V shed 0 bases and J shed 6 bases, with 10 bases lying between them. CDR3 length: 14 amino acids. As DNA, the CDR3 is TGCGCCAGCAGCTTGGGACAGTCAGCAAACATTCAGTACTTC. Its translation: CASSLGQSANIQYF.

The sample holds many counts of this clonotype. The chain carries TRBV18 and TRBJ2-7; D unclear. The CDR3 consists of 12 residues. From germline, CDR1 is KGHSH and CDR2 LQKENI. V gave up 3 bases and J gave up 4 bases, with 7 bases separating them. CDR3 DNA: TGTGCCAGCTCACCTGGCCTTTACGAGCAGTACTTC. It encodes CASSPGLYEQYF.